The source of this TCR beta chain is a study of Graves' ophthalmopathy and Graves' hyperthyroidism. Regarding the study as a whole: With a specificity of about 73% and a sensitivity of 60% to 71%, the model predicted ophthalmopathy progression. Blood repertoires reportedly contained most expanded thyroid clonotypes above 0.001 frequency.

The CDR3 loop spans 14 amino acids. Trimming removed 2 bases from V and 6 bases from J, with 13 bases in between. Comment on this clonotype: Antigen specificity is unknown.

From RNA, the CDR3 regions of TCR beta chains were amplified and sequenced. RT-PCR was first run with HTBI primers, then multiplex PCR in a second round. Each CDR3 protein is one row after TCRdb ran MiXCR on the multiplex PCR reads. The sample contains hundreds of thousands of distinct CDR3 sequences, about 20% of which appear only once. PBMCs had their origin in fresh peripheral blood (10 ml). The chain combines TRBV12-3 or TRBV12-4 with TRBJ1-2, with a tentative D call TRBD1 (5 bases). Sequencing input: peripheral blood. The source is a young woman with stable Graves' hyperthyroidism. Some clones in this sample may be carry-over from other donors' samples. DNA of the CDR3: TGTGCCAGCAGTTTAAGTGAACAGGATAATGGCTACACCTTC. This codes for CASSLSEQDNGYTF.